Listed here are 3 T cell receptor beta chains from one sample, sequenced in a study of Graves' ophthalmopathy and Graves' hyperthyroidism. Amplification of TCR beta CDR3 regions used RNA transcripts. Scientists carried out first-round RT-PCR using HTBI primers and then a second-round multiplex PCR. MiXCR was run by TCRdb on the multiplex PCR reads, yielding one entry per CDR3 protein. The profile shows hundreds of thousands of distinct CDR3 sequences, approximately 39% of them singletons. The specimen was peripheral blood. The receptors were gathered from an adult man with Graves' ophthalmopathy.

This clonotype was observed a handful of times. A much more abundant neighbour one base away suggests this may be a read error. The chain carries TRBV29-1 and TRBJ1-2; D not resolved. V lost 3 bases to trimming and J lost 4 bases, with 9 bases between them. The CDR3 is 12 residues long. CDR1 and CDR2 (germline): SQVTM, ANQGSEA. The CDR3, as DNA: TGCAGCGTTGAGGAGGGTACCTATGGCTACACCTTC. It codes for CSVEEGTYGYTF.

This clonotype appeared once. The chain employs TRBV19 and TRBJ1-3; D possibly corresponds to TRBD1 (5 bases). Germline-derived CDR1 and CDR2 are LNHDA and SQIVND (reference sequence). The CDR3 covers 21 residues. Trimming shortened V by 2 bases and J by 2 bases, and 28 bases separated the two germline ends. Written as DNA, the CDR3 is TGTGCCAGTAGTATAAAGGGGCGTGGCAGACAGACGGATATCACTGGAAACACCATATATTTT. Its translation is CASSIKGRGRQTDITGNTIYF.

Details on this clonotype: A much larger clone sits a single nucleotide away, making a read error possible. This chain connects TRBV11-2 to TRBJ2-7; tentatively, D is TRBD1 (7 bases). V lost 3 bases and J 5 bases, leaving 17 bases between the germline ends. This CDR3 region has 15 residues. From germline, CDR1 is SGHAT and CDR2 FQNNGV. CDR3 sequence: CASSFAGGQGDEQYF. DNA for the CDR3: TGTGCCAGCAGCTTTGCTGGGGGGCAGGGGGACGAGCAGTACTTC.